This TCR beta chain was sequenced in a study of HIV-infected children after antiretroviral therapy interruption. In the study overall: Continuous-treatment children had median age approximately 8 years, interruption more than 9 years. Interruption-arm samples span weeks 0, 12, interruption end (24 or 48), and about 3 years post-study. Samples from the continuous-treatment group were taken at weeks 0, 48 and 150.

Losses at the gene ends were 4 bases for V and 4 bases for J; bases not matched to a gene: 7. The CDR3 is 15 amino acids. Germline V lookup: CDR1 SGHKS, CDR2 YYEKEE (reference sequence). This clonotype is classed as medium-sized (0.01 to 0.1%). Unique molecular identifiers were included in an RNA-based 3' RACE TCR library. Using its own MiXCR run on the 3' RACE reads, TCRdb lists one record per CDR3 protein. The sample holds about 7,500 distinct CDR3 sequences; around a sixth are singletons and the top ten take roughly 13%. Treatment reported: PENTA 11 planned treatment interruption arm or continuous ART arm.

The chain joins TRBV5-5 to TRBJ1-4; the match to TRBD1 covers 7 bases. Sample: CD45RO+ CD8+ T cells from PBMCs, pooled from several time points, taken from a donor given antiretroviral therapy, either interrupted or continuous. This sample's subset: memory CD8+ CD45RO+ CD45RA- T cells. This TCR was sampled from a pool of human donors with HIV. DNA for the CDR3: TGTGCCAGCAGCCCGTCGACAGGGTATAATGAAAAACTGTTTTTT. Protein: CASSPSTGYNEKLFF.